What follows describes a single T cell receptor (beta chain). Produced via immunoSEQ multiplex PCR; TCRdb's table is partial and in-frame only. Of about 22,000 clones listed, about 90% are singletons. This sample is part of a study of blood T cell repertoires in COVID-19. Study at large: Sample material is recorded as cDNA or gDNA derived from T cells, B-cell-depleted T cells, or PBMCs.

The germline V gene encodes CDR1 SGHKS and CDR2 YYEKEE (reference sequence). The CDR3 consists of 16 residues. The V gene end was trimmed by 2 bases and the J gene end by 0 bases; junction bases not matched to a gene: 3. The clonotype was recovered from a man between 65 and 80 years old with acute or convalescent COVID-19. V and J are TRBV5-5 and TRBJ1-4; 8 bases are a match to TRBD1. The sample comprised peripheral blood. CDR3 coding DNA: TGTGCCAGCAGCTTCGCACAGGGGGCAACTAATGAAAAACTGTTTTTT. The encoded protein is CASSFAQGATNEKLFF.